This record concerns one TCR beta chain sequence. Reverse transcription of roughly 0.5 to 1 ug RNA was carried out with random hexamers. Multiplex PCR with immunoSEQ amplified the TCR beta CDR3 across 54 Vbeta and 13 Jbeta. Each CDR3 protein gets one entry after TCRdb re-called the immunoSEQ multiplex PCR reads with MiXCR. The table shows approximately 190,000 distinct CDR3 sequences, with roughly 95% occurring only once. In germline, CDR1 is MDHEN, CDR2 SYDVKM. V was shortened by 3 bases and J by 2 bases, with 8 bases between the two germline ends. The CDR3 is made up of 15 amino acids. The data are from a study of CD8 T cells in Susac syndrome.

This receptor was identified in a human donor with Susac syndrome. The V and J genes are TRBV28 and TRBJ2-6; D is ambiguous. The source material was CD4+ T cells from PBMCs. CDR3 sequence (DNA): TGTGCCAGCAGTTTCGAAGGGACTGGGGCCAACGTCCTGACTTTC. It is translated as CASSFEGTGANVLTF.